This entry lists 4 T cell receptor beta chains sequenced from one sample in a study of T cell clonotyping in hematopoietic cell transplantation. The data were produced by immunoSEQ multiplex PCR, yet TCRdb's version contains in-frame clones alone and is incomplete. The sample has approximately 10,000 clones; roughly 89% are singletons. The sample taken for sequencing was peripheral blood mononuclear cells. The receptors shown here come from a human donor who either received an allogeneic hematopoietic cell transplant for a myeloid malignancy or was a related donor (not recorded which). Some clones in this sample may be carry-over from other donors' samples.

This clone has a single count. The CDR3 reads CASSLAGGAGDGYTF. The CDR3 nucleotides read TGTGCCAGCAGCTTGGCCGGGGGCGCCGGTGATGGCTACACCTTC. The chain is built from TRBV5-6 and TRBJ1-2; D is possibly TRBD1 (6 bases). V lost 0 bases, J lost 6 bases, and 15 bases lay in between. CDR3 length equals 15 residues. The germline V gene has CDR1 SGHDT and CDR2 YYEEEE.

The V call is TRBV30, the J call TRBJ2-3; either TRBD1 or TRBD2 may fit D (6 bases each). The CDR3 has 12 residues. Germline V gives CDR1 GTSNPN, CDR2 SVGIG (reference sequence). V lost 3 bases and J lost 6, with 10 bases in between. This CDR3 is CAWRGGWDTQYF. The CDR3 DNA follows: TGTGCCTGGAGGGGGGGCTGGGATACGCAGTATTTT.

The V call is TRBV18, the J call TRBJ2-1, with TRBD1 matching 8 bases. With V trimmed by 4 bases and J by 10 bases, 6 bases remained unmatched. Germline loops: CDR1 KGHSH, CDR2 LQKENI. The CDR3 runs 13 residues. The CDR3 region is CASSQDRVGEQFF. In nucleotides, the CDR3 is TGTGCCAGCTCACAGGACAGGGTCGGCGAGCAGTTCTTC.

In DNA, the CDR3 is TGCGCCAGCAGCCAAGCATCCGGGACACTACAAGGGTTACAAGAGACCCAGTACTTC. It codes for CASSQASGTLQGLQETQYF. This rearrangement joins TRBV4-1 to TRBJ2-5, with D possibly matching TRBD1 (6 bases). The germline V gene has CDR1 MGHRA and CDR2 YSYEKL. This CDR3 spans 19 amino acids. V was shortened by 1 base and J by 2 bases, with 23 bases between the two germline ends.